The entry that follows covers one TCR beta chain sequence. Its target is not known. The CDR3 spans 15 residues. Germline V gene sequence: CDR1 MNHEY, CDR2 SVGAGI. V lost 6 bases to trimming and J lost 2 bases; unmatched junction nucleotides: 3. The PCR used 60 Vbeta and 13 Jbeta primers. Sequencing was performed with immunoSEQ multiplex PCR; in TCRdb, only in-frame clones are kept and a portion is missing. The sample includes roughly 180,000 clones, approximately 80% of them seen just once. The data were obtained in a study of cytomegalovirus exposure and HLA in healthy donors. Study results and limitations: Association of a missense DCLRE1C variant with TCR beta V- and J-gene trimming was reported in a later analysis. The study recorded 164 TCR beta chains that were cytomegalovirus-associated. Most TCR beta V segments were productive about 90% or about 30% of the time in an earlier analysis.

The chain uses TRBV6-5 and TRBJ2-7; TRBD2 matches at 14 bases. This receptor was obtained from a male donor in good health and CMV-seronegative. Material for sequencing was PBMCs. CDR3 loop: CASRPGLAGAYEQYF. CDR3 nucleotides: TGTGCCAGCAGGCCGGGACTAGCGGGGGCCTACGAGCAGTACTTC.